The 17 T cell receptor beta chains presented below share a single source sample, sequenced in a study of T-cell memory formation after mild COVID-19. TCRdb fed the 5' RACE reads into MiXCR, producing one record per CDR3 protein. The top ten clones hold about 11% of a sample with 45,000 to 65,000 distinct CDR3 sequences, roughly 9% of them seen once. Sequencing was carried out using PBMCs or a T cell subset sorted from them (not recorded which). The source of these receptors is an adult woman who had mild COVID-19 (a few samples of this study predate the infection). Cell type and time point are not known.

This clonotype has a handful of counts. The chain is built from TRBV20-1 and TRBJ1-1; D gene ambiguous. Germline V gives CDR1 DFQATT, CDR2 SNEGSKA (reference sequence). Trimming stripped 6 bases from V and 1 base from J, with 12 bases between. This CDR3 is 13 amino acids long. As DNA, the CDR3 is TGCAGTGCACCCGACACAAAGAACACTGAAGCTTTCTTT. Its protein is CSAPDTKNTEAFF.

Ten or more counts support this clonotype. The chain is built from TRBV7-2 and TRBJ2-1; TRBD2 matches 9 bases. V shed 1 base and J 4 bases; nucleotides not matched to a gene: 2. This CDR3 is 15 amino acids long. Germline loops: CDR1 SGHTA, CDR2 FQGNSA. As DNA, the CDR3 is TGTGCCAGCAGCTTAGGACTAGCGGCTTACAATGAGCAGTTCTTC. It codes for CASSLGLAAYNEQFF. Drawing the rest from reference TRBV7-2 and TRBJ2-1, the complete variable domain is GAGVSQSPSNKVTEKGKDVELRCDPISGHTALYWYRQSLGQGLEFLIYFQGNSAPDKSGLPSDRFSAERTGGSVSTLTIQRTQQEDSAVYLCASSLGLAAYNEQFFGPGTRLTVL.

This clonotype has more than one count but fewer than ten. The chain joins TRBV7-2 to TRBJ1-2; maybe TRBD1 (5 bases). The V gene lost 0 bases and the J gene lost 4 bases, with 9 bases spanning the gap. Germline V CDR1 and CDR2: SGHTA, FQGNSA. The CDR3 has 14 amino acids. This CDR3 reads CASSLAQGTYGYTF. The DNA for the CDR3 is TGTGCCAGCAGCTTAGCGCAGGGTACCTATGGCTACACCTTC.

V is TRBV6-1 and J is TRBJ1-1; 12 nucleotides align to TRBD1. CDR1 and CDR2 from the germline V gene are MNHNS and SASEGT. The CDR3 length is 16 residues. V shed 5 bases and J 5 bases; nucleotides not matched to a gene: 9. The CDR3: CASSLRDRGLRTEAFF. CDR3 bases: TGTGCCAGCAGTCTCCGGGACAGGGGGCTGCGAACTGAAGCTTTCTTT.

J is TRBJ1-2 and V is TRBV5-5; no clear D. The CDR3 consists of 15 residues. The V end lost 0 bases, the J end lost 4 bases, and 13 bases lay between the germline ends. Germline assignment: CDR1 SGHKS and CDR2 YYEKEE (reference sequence). CDR3 in amino acids: CASSLEPGVSYGYTF. The CDR3, as DNA: TGTGCCAGCAGCTTGGAACCGGGAGTCAGCTATGGCTACACCTTC.

The CDR3 is CAISDRGLGTQYF. The CDR3 region has the DNA TGTGCCATCAGTGACCGGGGACTAGGGACCCAGTACTTC. This chain joins TRBV10-3 and TRBJ2-5, with 8 bases lining up with TRBD2. J gave up 7 bases and V 3 bases, and 4 bases lay outside the gene matches. The CDR3 totals 13 residues. CDR1 and CDR2 from the germline V gene are ENHRY and SYGVKD.

V usage is TRBV7-9 and J usage is TRBJ2-5; TRBD2 agrees at 8 bases. Unmatched junction bases numbered 7, after V lost 10 bases and J lost 0 bases. The CDR3 sequence is 14 residues long. Germline loops: CDR1 SEHNR, CDR2 FQNEAQ (reference sequence). In DNA form, the CDR3 reads TGTGCCACTCGGGGGGGCTCGTACCAAGAGACCCAGTACTTC. Translating it yields CATRGGSYQETQYF.

This sequence joins TRBV7-9 and TRBJ1-1; D is possibly TRBD1 (6 bases). CDR1 SEHNR and CDR2 FQNEAQ come from the germline V gene (reference sequence). The CDR3 runs to 15 residues. V was clipped by 5 bases and J by 0 bases, with 13 bases between them. In DNA, the CDR3 is TGTGCCAGCAGCCCCCGGACAGCCATGAACACTGAAGCTTTCTTT. Amino acids: CASSPRTAMNTEAFF.

This clonotype was seen a few times. The chain couples TRBV7-8 to TRBJ2-3; tentative D call: TRBD1 (6 bases). Trimming cost V 7 bases and J 0 bases, with 17 bases left between them. Per the germline V gene, CDR1 is SGHVS and CDR2 is FQNEAQ. This CDR3 spans 16 amino acids. The chain's CDR3 is CASTVNRASSTDTQYF. The CDR3 nucleotides read TGTGCCAGCACCGTTAACAGGGCTTCTAGCACAGATACGCAGTATTTT.

This clonotype was seen repeatedly, ten times or more. This chain joins TRBV2 and TRBJ2-2; maybe TRBD2 (6 bases). CDR1 and CDR2 (germline): SNHLY, FYNNEI. CDR3 length: 14 residues. V was clipped by 8 bases and J by 5 bases, with 15 bases between them. CDR3 loop: CASSTTGTTGELFF. CDR3 sequence (DNA): TGTGCCAGCTCCACGACGGGGACTACCGGGGAGCTGTTTTTT.

This clonotype turned up a few times. J is TRBJ1-6 and V is TRBV20-1; perhaps TRBD1 as D (5 bases). This CDR3 has 15 residues. The germline gives CDR1 DFQATT, CDR2 SNEGSKA (reference sequence). With 0 bases removed from V and 5 bases from J, the gap between germline ends came to 11 bases. The CDR3 protein is CSARDGGENNSPLHF. The CDR3 DNA is TGCAGTGCTAGAGATGGGGGAGAAAATAATTCACCCCTCCACTTT.

The chain links TRBV24-1 to TRBJ2-6; unclear D gene. The CDR3 totals 13 residues. Germline loops: CDR1 KGHDR, CDR2 SFDVKD. V dropped 4 bases and J dropped 2 bases, with 2 bases sitting between them. CDR3 loop: CATSEAGANVLTF. DNA of the CDR3: TGTGCCACCAGTGAGGCTGGGGCCAACGTCCTGACTTTC.

This clonotype was counted between two and nine times. The chain combines TRBV4-1 with TRBJ1-1; no clear D. This CDR3 contains 15 residues. The V end lost 8 bases, the J end lost 3 bases, and 19 bases lay between the germline ends. Germline V gene sequence: CDR1 MGHRA, CDR2 YSYEKL. The CDR3 DNA sequence: TGCGCCAGCCACCGGTCGGGGTTTCCCGACACTGAAGCTTTCTTT. It codes for CASHRSGFPDTEAFF.

This clonotype was seen a handful of times. V and J are TRBV7-8 and TRBJ1-1; weak D call: TRBD1 (6 bases). Germline values: CDR1 SGHVS, CDR2 FQNEAQ. The CDR3 length is 15 residues. V shed 1 base and J shed 3 bases, with 12 bases lying between them. As DNA, the CDR3 is TGTGCCAGCAGCTTAGTACACAGGGATCACACTGAAGCTTTCTTT. Its protein product is CASSLVHRDHTEAFF. Full variable domain (missing parts from reference TRBV7-8 and TRBJ1-1): GAGVSQSPRYKVAKRGQDVALRCDPISGHVSLFWYQQALGQGPEFLTYFQNEAQLDKSGLPSDRFFAERPEGSVSTLKIQRTQQEDSAVYLCASSLVHRDHTEAFFGQGTRLTVV.

This clonotype occurred many times. The V and J genes are TRBV5-1 and TRBJ2-4; no firm D call. From germline, CDR1 is SGHRS and CDR2 YFSETQ. Trimming removed 1 base at V and 4 bases at J, with 0 bases between. This CDR3 has 11 amino acids. This chain's CDR3 is CASSLKNIQYF. DNA for the CDR3: TGCGCCAGCAGCTTGAAAAACATTCAGTACTTC.

There are many counts of this clonotype. CDR3 loop: CASSLATGGLNTEAFF. DNA for the CDR3: TGTGCCAGCAGCCTCGCGACAGGGGGTCTGAACACTGAAGCTTTCTTT. The V and J genes are TRBV9 and TRBJ1-1; 9 bases agree with TRBD1. V lost 4 bases to trimming and J lost 0 bases; unmatched junction nucleotides: 7. The length of the CDR3 is 16 residues. CDR1 is SGDLS and CDR2 is YYNGEE in the germline V gene.

The chain joins TRBV3-1 to TRBJ1-2, with D tentatively TRBD1 (6 bases). V was trimmed by 5 bases and J by 6 bases, leaving 13 bases between them. The CDR3 loop spans 13 amino acids. Germline V gene lookup returns CDR1 LGHDT and CDR2 YNNKEL (reference sequence). This CDR3 is CASSFTGTNGYTF. In nucleotides, the CDR3 is TGTGCCAGCAGCTTCACCGGGACAAATGGCTACACCTTC.